This entry is about one T cell receptor (beta chain). As processed by the authors: Reference gene primers were amplified, and this amplification served to estimate nucleated cell counts. The method was immunoSEQ multiplex PCR; TCRdb's version includes in-frame clones alone and lacks a portion of them. Clonal size and the V and J genes are those of that table, whereas D and trimming came from the DNA. The table has under 400,000 clones, around 87% seen once; the top ten hold about 10%. This sample stems from a study of blood T cell repertoires in COVID-19. Overall study context: Sites across the United States, Italy and Spain contributed samples from acute and convalescent COVID-19. The analysed material was cDNA or gDNA that came from T cells, B-cell-depleted T cells, or PBMCs.

In germline, CDR1 is MNHNY, CDR2 SVGAGI (reference sequence). J gave up 4 bases and V 2 bases, and 6 bases lay outside the gene matches. The CDR3 has 15 residues. Followed longitudinally, the Seattle patients had been enrolled during active infection. The sequencing input was peripheral blood. The receptor comes from a woman aged 25-40 years with COVID-19, enrolled during active disease. The chain employs TRBV6-6 and TRBJ2-5; 8 positions agree with TRBD2. CDR3 amino acids: CASSYPSGSGETQYF. DNA of the CDR3: TGTGCCAGCAGTTACCCCAGCGGGAGTGGAGAGACCCAGTACTTC.